Shown below are 11 T cell receptor beta chains from a single sample sequenced in a study of Ad26.COV2.S vaccination and SARS-CoV-2 variants. The table came from immunoSEQ multiplex PCR; TCRdb's copy has only in-frame clones and leaves some out. The table shows around 270,000 clones, with roughly 89% occurring only once. Sample treatment: roughly 18 received Ad26.COV2.S at low or high dose, single or two shots; about 5 received placebo; per-sample allocation not given. The study sampled participants on day 63 after the first vaccine or placebo injection. This specimen was peripheral blood, taken in a trial of Ad26.COV2.S vaccine versus placebo. These receptors were collected from a person between 18 and 59 years old who received the Ad26.COV2.S COVID-19 vaccine or a placebo.

J is TRBJ1-2 and V is TRBV7-2; D not resolved. Trimming took 2 bases from V and 4 from J, leaving 8 bases between them. This CDR3 has 13 amino acids. Germline V gene data show CDR1 as SGHTA and CDR2 as FQGNSA. In nucleotides, the CDR3 is TGTGCCAGCAGCTTAAATCGAGGCTATGGCTACACCTTC. Its translation: CASSLNRGYGYTF.

The chain joins TRBV2 to TRBJ2-1, with D unclear. CDR1 and CDR2 from the germline V gene are SNHLY and FYNNEI. The ends were cut back, 8 bases at V and 9 bases at J, with 17 bases in the middle. The CDR3 length is 13 residues. The chain's CDR3 is CASFERPPPEQFF. CDR3 nucleotides: TGTGCCAGCTTTGAAAGACCCCCTCCTGAGCAGTTCTTC.

This clone has only one observation. The J gene is TRBJ2-1, the V gene TRBV19, with 12 bases that match TRBD2. Germline CDR1 and CDR2: LNHDA and SQIVND (reference sequence). V shed 5 bases, J shed 5 bases, and the junction held 13 bases outside the gene matches. CDR3 length equals 18 residues. CDR3 amino acids: CASSASRLAGVENNEQFF. The CDR3 bases are TGTGCCAGTAGTGCCTCAAGACTAGCGGGAGTGGAAAACAATGAGCAGTTCTTC.

This clone appeared a few times. This chain connects TRBV2 to TRBJ1-3; unclear D gene. The CDR3 has 13 amino acids. Looked up from germline, CDR1 is SNHLY and CDR2 is FYNNEI. Trimming removed 7 bases at V and 2 bases at J, with 9 bases between. CDR3 amino acids: CASTPDAGNTIYF. The CDR3 bases are TGTGCCAGCACGCCCGATGCTGGAAACACCATATATTTT.

The rearrangement links TRBV27 to TRBJ2-1, with TRBD2 matching over 9 bases. Unmatched junction bases numbered 6, after V lost 5 bases and J lost 7 bases. CDR3 length: 14 residues. CDR1 is MNHEY and CDR2 is SMNVEV in the germline V gene (reference sequence). The CDR3 DNA is TGTGCCAGCAGTCCCACTAGCGGGCGGAATGAGCAGTTCTTC. It encodes CASSPTSGRNEQFF.

The rearrangement uses TRBV7-8 and TRBJ2-7; 7 nucleotides match TRBD1. The germline V gene encodes CDR1 SGHVS and CDR2 FQNEAQ. The CDR3 sequence is 14 residues long. Trimming cost V 3 bases and J 6 bases; bases outside gene matches: 8. In nucleotides, the CDR3 is TGTGCCAGCAGCTTCACAGGGGAGTCGGGCGAGCAGTACGTC. Encoded protein: CASSFTGESGEQYV.

This sequence joins TRBV4-3 and TRBJ2-3; 14 positions match TRBD2. The CDR3 has 17 residues. The germline V gene has CDR1 LGHNA and CDR2 YSLEER. V shed 1 base, J shed 5 bases, and the junction held 5 bases outside the gene matches. In nucleotides, the CDR3 is TGCGCCAGCAGCCAAGTGGGGACTAGCGGGGGAAAAGATACGCAGTATTTT. This translates into CASSQVGTSGGKDTQYF.

The chain employs TRBV12-3 or TRBV12-4 and TRBJ1-5; D gene uncertain. V shed 7 bases and J shed 9 bases, with 16 bases lying between them. This CDR3 region has 13 residues. The CDR3 bases are TGTGCCAGCACCCTAAGCGAAGGTTTGCCCCAGCATTTT. Protein product: CASTLSEGLPQHF.

This chain links TRBV4-1 with TRBJ1-1; tentative D call: TRBD1 (5 bases). V lost 4 bases and J 6 bases, leaving 15 bases between the germline ends. This CDR3 is 14 amino acids long. Germline V gene data show CDR1 as MGHRA and CDR2 as YSYEKL. In DNA, the CDR3 is TGCGCCAGCAGCCCAGAGCGGGGGGTACCTGAAGCTTTCTTT. Its translation is CASSPERGVPEAFF.

This CDR3 reads CAISEGRASSYEQYF. Here the CDR3 DNA reads TGTGCCATCAGTGAGGGCAGGGCTAGCTCCTACGAGCAGTACTTC. The V call is TRBV10-3, the J call TRBJ2-7; D might be TRBD1 (5 bases). This CDR3 is built from 15 residues. Germline V lookup: CDR1 ENHRY, CDR2 SYGVKD. Trimming left V 2 bases short and J 0 bases short, with 11 bases between.

The chain has TRBV25-1 and TRBJ2-5; 11 nucleotides line up with TRBD2. Germline V CDR1 and CDR2: MGHDK, SYGVNS. CDR3 length: 16 amino acids. V lost 5 bases and J lost 2; bases outside the gene matches: 7. The CDR3 sequence is CASSPPGLAVQETQYF. The CDR3 bases are TGTGCCAGCAGTCCTCCGGGACTAGCGGTTCAAGAGACCCAGTACTTC.